A single sample gave rise to the 27 T cell receptor beta chains below, sequenced in a study of CD8 T cells in ankylosing spondylitis listed by TCRdb under 2017. The library was produced with 5' RACE. Data came from an Illumina HiSeq 2500. TCRdb handled the public reads itself, with Q25 trimming in fastp and clone calling in MiXCR, and kept productive beta chains. When rows share a CDR3 protein, they turn into one entry using the most common DNA and genes. The sample profile shows roughly 230,000 distinct CDR3 sequences; about 11% of them were found once. The ten largest clones capture 2.6% of the sample. Specimen: blood, either unsorted or a sorted T cell fraction (not recorded which). The receptors were sampled from a male donor with ankylosing spondylitis or in good health (not recorded which).

This clonotype was seen repeatedly, ten times or more. This sequence joins TRBV7-2 and TRBJ1-4; D unresolved. CDR1 and CDR2 from the germline V gene are SGHTA and FQGNSA. The CDR3 runs to 16 residues. Trimming stripped 2 bases from V and 2 bases from J, with 12 bases between. The CDR3 nucleotides are TGTGCCAGCAGCTTAATCCCTTCTCGGACTAATGAAAAACTGTTTTTT. Its translation: CASSLIPSRTNEKLFF. Variable domain in full (rest from reference TRBV7-2 and TRBJ1-4): GAGVSQSPSNKVTEKGKDVELRCDPISGHTALYWYRQSLGQGLEFLIYFQGNSAPDKSGLPSDRFSAERTGGSVSTLTIQRTQQEDSAVYLCASSLIPSRTNEKLFFGSGTQLSVL.

V and J are TRBV7-2 and TRBJ1-4, with no clear D. CDR3 length: 13 amino acids. Germline loops: CDR1 SGHTA, CDR2 FQGNSA. The V end was cut by 5 bases, the J end by 8 bases, with 12 bases between. The CDR3 region has the DNA TGTGCCAGCAGCCGGGGTGGGATGGAAAAACTGTTTTTT. This encodes CASSRGGMEKLFF.

This clonotype has ten or more counts. V usage is TRBV7-2 and J usage is TRBJ2-1; 7 nucleotides match TRBD1. The V segment lost 5 bases and the J segment 6 bases; nucleotides outside the gene matches: 7. Germline V CDR1 and CDR2: SGHTA, FQGNSA. The CDR3 sequence is 14 residues long. The CDR3 DNA reads TGTGCCAGCAGCCCACTGACAGGGCCCAATGAGCAGTTCTTC. This gives the protein CASSPLTGPNEQFF.

On this clonotype: A read error may be the cause here, since a much bigger clone is one base away. The gene calls are TRBV18 and TRBJ1-1; D possibly corresponds to TRBD1 (5 bases). Germline CDR1 KGHSH, CDR2 LQKENI. The CDR3 is made up of 14 amino acids. The CDR3 here is CASSLIRENTEALF. For the CDR3, the DNA is TGTGCCAGCTCACTTATCAGGGAGAACACTGAAGCTCTCTTT.

This clonotype showed up just a few times. The DNA for the CDR3 is TGTGCCAGCAGCATCGACAGGCTCGGCTCCTACAATGAGCAGTTCTTC. Its protein is CASSIDRLGSYNEQFF. The V and J genes are TRBV7-9 and TRBJ2-1, with D tentatively TRBD1 (6 bases). Per germline, CDR1 SEHNR and CDR2 FQNEAQ (reference sequence). This CDR3 contains 16 residues. V was cut by 5 bases and J by 0 bases, with 14 bases left in between.

This clonotype was seen repeatedly, ten times or more. This chain joins TRBV7-2 and TRBJ2-7; D is uncertain. Germline CDR1 and CDR2: SGHTA and FQGNSA. V was pared by 11 bases and J by 2 bases, with 16 bases between. This CDR3 spans 13 amino acids. CDR3: CAEQTEFAYEQYF. The DNA for the CDR3 is TGTGCCGAACAAACAGAATTCGCCTACGAGCAGTACTTC.

This clonotype was counted ten times or more. The chain has TRBV7-6 and TRBJ1-1, with a tentative D call TRBD1 (5 bases). The CDR3 loop spans 14 amino acids. The germline V gene encodes CDR1 SGHVS and CDR2 FNYEAQ. Trimming left V 1 base short and J 1 base short, with 7 bases between. CDR3 sequence (DNA): TGTGCCAGCAGCTTAGACAGGTGGAACACTGAAGCTTTCTTT. It encodes CASSLDRWNTEAFF.

This clonotype was detected ten times or more. The CDR3 loop reads CASSLQSAADTQYF. The DNA of the CDR3 is TGTGCCAGCAGCTTGCAGTCAGCCGCAGATACGCAGTATTTT. The chain uses TRBV13 and TRBJ2-3; no clear D gene. Trimming shortened V by 3 bases and J by 4 bases, and 11 bases separated the two germline ends. Germline lookup yields CDR1 PRHDT and CDR2 FYEKMQ (reference sequence). The CDR3 runs to 14 residues.

This chain uses TRBV25-1 with TRBJ2-3; a weak D match, TRBD2 (5 bases). The CDR3 runs 16 residues. Trimming cost V 2 bases and J 0 bases, with 12 bases left between them. Looked up from germline, CDR1 is MGHDK and CDR2 is SYGVNS. The chain's CDR3 is CASSEHGGPSTDTQYF. DNA of the CDR3: TGTGCCAGCAGTGAACACGGAGGTCCTAGCACAGATACGCAGTATTTT.

This clonotype was counted ten times or more. The rearrangement links TRBV7-8 to TRBJ1-4; 11 bases map to TRBD1. CDR3 length: 19 amino acids. Per the germline V gene, CDR1 is SGHVS and CDR2 is FQNEAQ. V gave up 1 base and J gave up 5 bases; unmatched junction bases: 12. The DNA of the CDR3 is TGTGCCAGCAGCTTAGTAGGGACAGGGGGGCCTACTCTCAATGAAAAACTGTTTTTT. Translating gives CASSLVGTGGPTLNEKLFF.

This clonotype has at least ten counts. J is TRBJ2-7 and V is TRBV6-1; 8 bases are a match to TRBD1. Germline V lookup: CDR1 MNHNS, CDR2 SASEGT. The CDR3 runs to 15 residues. Trimming took 7 bases from V and 2 from J; bases not matched to a gene: 10. As DNA, the CDR3 is TGTGCCAGCAAGCAAACCGGGACAGGCGCCTACGAGCAGTACTTC. This translates into CASKQTGTGAYEQYF.

The V call is TRBV11-3, the J call TRBJ2-4; 9 bases are a match to TRBD1. Germline-derived CDR1 and CDR2 are SGHNT and YENEEA. J was trimmed by 6 bases and V by 5 bases; bases with no gene match: 2. CDR3 length: 13 amino acids. CDR3 region: CASSAGQGNIQYF. The CDR3 DNA sequence: TGTGCCAGCAGCGCGGGACAGGGAAACATTCAGTACTTC.

This clonotype was seen repeatedly, ten times or more. V gene TRBV12-3 or TRBV12-4 combines with J gene TRBJ2-5; D gene uncertain. CDR3 length: 12 residues. V lost 3 bases to trimming and J lost 5 bases, with 7 bases between them. The CDR3 DNA is TGTGCCAGCAGTTTGGGCACTGAGACCCAGTACTTC. It translates to CASSLGTETQYF.

This clonotype was seen ten or more times. The J gene is TRBJ1-2, the V gene TRBV6-2 or TRBV6-3; the D gene is possibly TRBD1 (5 bases). The CDR3 is made up of 14 amino acids. V shed 2 bases and J shed 3 bases, with 10 bases lying between them. The germline V gene has CDR1 MNHEY and CDR2 SVGEGT. The CDR3 coding sequence is TGTGCCAGCAGTTACCTCACGGGGGACTATGGCTACACCTTC. It specifies CASSYLTGDYGYTF.

This clonotype occurred many times. The rearrangement links TRBV28 to TRBJ1-1; D unclear. V lost 2 bases and J 0 bases, leaving 13 bases between the germline ends. This CDR3 has 16 residues. Per the germline V gene, CDR1 is MDHEN and CDR2 is SYDVKM. The CDR3 region is CASSLGRGLMNTEAFF. The CDR3 DNA is TGTGCCAGCAGTTTAGGCCGGGGTTTAATGAACACTGAAGCTTTCTTT.

Many counts were recorded for this clonotype. The chain links TRBV21-1 to TRBJ2-1; the D call of TRBD1 is as the table states it, not checked on the DNA. TRBV21-1 is designated a pseudogene. The CDR3 is 13 amino acids. The CDR3 nucleotides read TGTGCCAGAAGACAGGGTGGATGCTATGAGCAGTTCTTC. Translation gives CARRQGGCYEQFF.

This clonotype was seen many times. The chain employs TRBV5-1 and TRBJ2-5; no clear D. The CDR3 totals 13 residues. V was pared by 0 bases and J by 3 bases, with 6 bases between. Germline V gives CDR1 SGHRS, CDR2 YFSETQ. CDR3 region: CASSLGAEETQYF. The CDR3 DNA reads as TGCGCCAGCAGCTTGGGGGCAGAAGAGACCCAGTACTTC.

The V call is TRBV7-9, the J call TRBJ2-7; D not resolved. Trimming stripped 5 bases from V and 3 bases from J, with 17 bases between. Looked up from germline, CDR1 is SEHNR and CDR2 is FQNEAQ (reference sequence). CDR3 length: 15 amino acids. CDR3 bases: TGTGCCAGCAGCGCTTCCGCCGGGCTGAACTACGAGCAGTACTTC. Residues: CASSASAGLNYEQYF.

The chain joins TRBV20-1 to TRBJ1-5; D remains ambiguous. There are 12 residues in the CDR3. V lost 3 bases and J lost 4, with 7 bases in between. CDR1 is DFQATT, CDR2 SNEGSKA, per germline (reference sequence). The CDR3 reads CSASPHNQPQHF. CDR3 coding DNA: TGCAGTGCTAGTCCCCATAATCAGCCCCAGCATTTT.

This clonotype was recorded at least ten times. This sequence joins TRBV7-9 and TRBJ1-1; D ambiguous. This CDR3 contains 15 residues. The V end lost 8 bases, the J end lost 5 bases, and 21 bases lay between the germline ends. Per germline, CDR1 SEHNR and CDR2 FQNEAQ (reference sequence). The CDR3 DNA reads TGTGCCAGCTCCCCGGACGGGAAGGGTGGGACTGAAGCTTTCTTT. Translating it yields CASSPDGKGGTEAFF. Full variable domain (outside the CDR3, taken from reference TRBV7-9 and TRBJ1-1): DTGVSQNPRHKITKRGQNVTFRCDPISEHNRLYWYRQTLGQGPEFLTYFQNEAQLEKSRLLSDRFSAERPKGSFSTLEIQRTEQGDSAMYLCASSPDGKGGTEAFFGQGTRLTVV.

There are many counts of this clonotype. The chain employs TRBV7-2 and TRBJ1-2; tentative D call: TRBD1 (6 bases). This CDR3 comprises 14 residues. Germline V gene sequence: CDR1 SGHTA, CDR2 FQGNSA. Trimming took 3 bases from V and 3 from J, leaving 11 bases between them. CDR3 residues: CASSLDSGDYGYTF. The CDR3, as DNA: TGTGCCAGCAGCTTGGACAGTGGGGACTATGGCTACACCTTC.

This clonotype occurred many times. J is TRBJ2-3 and V is TRBV12-3 or TRBV12-4, with 10 bases that match TRBD2. The CDR3 spans 15 residues. The V gene end was trimmed by 4 bases and the J gene end by 4 bases; junction bases not matched to a gene: 5. CDR3 in amino acids: CASSSQAGGADTQYF. The CDR3 DNA reads TGTGCCAGCAGTTCCCAAGCGGGGGGGGCAGATACGCAGTATTTT.

This clonotype was detected ten times or more. The chain is built from TRBV20-1 and TRBJ1-1, with D tentatively TRBD1 (5 bases). Per the germline V gene, CDR1 is DFQATT and CDR2 is SNEGSKA (reference sequence). Deletions cut 4 bases from V and 5 bases from J, with 20 bases between. The CDR3 is 15 amino acids. As DNA, the CDR3 is TGCAGTGCTACCGGAGGAGGGGCGCAGGATACTGAAGCTTTCTTT. Encoded protein: CSATGGGAQDTEAFF.

The rearrangement links TRBV11-2 to TRBJ2-1; D gene ambiguous. CDR1 and CDR2 from the germline V gene are SGHAT and FQNNGV. V was cut by 5 bases and J by 6 bases, with 11 bases left in between. CDR3 length: 13 residues. The CDR3 DNA follows: TGTGCCAGCAGCCCCCCGGCGGCCAATGAGCAGTTCTTC. This codes for CASSPPAANEQFF.

This clonotype was observed many times. J is TRBJ1-5 and V is TRBV10-3; D is ambiguous. CDR3 length: 14 amino acids. Germline CDR1 ENHRY, CDR2 SYGVKD. The V and J ends lost 7 bases and 6 bases respectively, with 16 bases between them. Here the CDR3 DNA reads TGTGCCATCACCCCTGAGGGAGCGGGTCAGCCCCAGCATTTT. Translated: CAITPEGAGQPQHF.

The chain has TRBV30 and TRBJ1-1, with D possibly matching TRBD1 (5 bases). This CDR3 has 17 residues. Per germline, CDR1 GTSNPN and CDR2 SVGIG (reference sequence). V lost 2 bases, J lost 6 bases, and 25 bases lay in between. Here the CDR3 reads CAWSPRVPYKGLAEAFF. The CDR3 DNA sequence: TGTGCCTGGAGTCCACGAGTACCCTACAAGGGGTTGGCTGAAGCTTTCTTT.

This clonotype has ten or more counts. The genes are TRBV29-1 and TRBJ1-1; tentative D call: TRBD1 (5 bases). Trimming pared 6 bases from V and 5 bases from J, leaving 16 bases between. Germline lookup yields CDR1 SQVTM and CDR2 ANQGSEA. The CDR3 totals 13 residues. The CDR3 DNA sequence: TGCAGCGTGGTCAGGGTTTTAAGGACTGAAGCTTTCTTT. This gives the protein CSVVRVLRTEAFF.